The present T cell receptor (beta chain) was sequenced within a study of blood T cell repertoires in COVID-19 (dated by TCRdb to between 2020 and 2021). About the study as a whole: The collaborator samples originated in the United States, Italy and Spain and spanned the acute and convalescent phases of COVID-19. The material from the prospective study consisted of cDNA or gDNA derived from T cells, B-cell-depleted T cells, or PBMCs. The dataset comprised deeply sampled blood TCRbeta repertoires from subjects exposed to, actively infected with, or recovered from COVID-19. A freely available public database, intended as a resource for researchers studying the immune response to SARS-CoV-2, is where the repertoires were released. The samples were drawn from two sources: the first 160 participants of the ongoing ImmuneRACE study, and 950 to 1,500 subjects contributed by 6 global collaborators. The sample metadata nearly always contained a de-identified subject ID, COVID-19 status, age in years and sex. Where HLA class I and class II types were available, the types were taken from metadata supplied by the sample provider, not from assay-based typing.

Overall study results and their limits: The quantity of clinical and demographic metadata differed by source and by participant and was supplied without curation.

Whole blood was collected in K2EDTA tubes by collaborating institutions according to the institutions' own protocols. For TCRbeta analysis, collaborator samples were shipped as frozen whole blood, as isolated PBMCs, or as DNA extracted from either sample type. The immunoSEQ Assay, a bias-controlled multiplex PCR, was used to amplify TCRbeta CDR3 regions from genomic DNA. As for the authors' bioinformatics: Within the assay, amplification of reference gene primers was used to estimate how many nucleated cells each sample contained. To quantify the absolute abundance of each unique TCRbeta CDR3 rearrangement, sequence reads were collapsed and filtered. Productive Simpson clonality was computed per sample as the square root of Simpson's diversity index over productive rearrangements. TCRdb retrieved this table from immuneACCESS and kept in-frame rearrangements only. Not all clones are present; in checked studies, unresolved V genes account for under half, and no reason is known for the remainder. That table furnishes V, J and clone size, whereas the DNA furnished D and trimming. The sample table contains about 380,000 clones; only one count was recorded for roughly 85% of them. Together, the top ten hold 3% to 4.5% of the sample.

As regards this clone: The antigen it recognizes is unknown. No much larger clone exists at a distance of one base, and base qualities are not known.

For CDR1 and CDR2, the germline V gene lists SGHAT and FQNNGV. Cut back by 3 bases and 11 bases, the V and J ends lie 9 bases apart. The CDR3, from cysteine to phenylalanine, totals 11 residues. The retained sequence is limited to the CDR3, 33 bases, with the frame set at the first base. The sample taken for sequencing was peripheral blood. The receptor was isolated from a woman in her late teens or twenties with acute or convalescent COVID-19. The chain is assembled from TRBV11-2 and TRBJ2-3; the D region possibly corresponds to TRBD2 (6 bases align). The sequenced DNA is TGTGCCAGCAGCTTTCGGGACTGGCAGTATTTT. Its translation is CASSFRDWQYF.